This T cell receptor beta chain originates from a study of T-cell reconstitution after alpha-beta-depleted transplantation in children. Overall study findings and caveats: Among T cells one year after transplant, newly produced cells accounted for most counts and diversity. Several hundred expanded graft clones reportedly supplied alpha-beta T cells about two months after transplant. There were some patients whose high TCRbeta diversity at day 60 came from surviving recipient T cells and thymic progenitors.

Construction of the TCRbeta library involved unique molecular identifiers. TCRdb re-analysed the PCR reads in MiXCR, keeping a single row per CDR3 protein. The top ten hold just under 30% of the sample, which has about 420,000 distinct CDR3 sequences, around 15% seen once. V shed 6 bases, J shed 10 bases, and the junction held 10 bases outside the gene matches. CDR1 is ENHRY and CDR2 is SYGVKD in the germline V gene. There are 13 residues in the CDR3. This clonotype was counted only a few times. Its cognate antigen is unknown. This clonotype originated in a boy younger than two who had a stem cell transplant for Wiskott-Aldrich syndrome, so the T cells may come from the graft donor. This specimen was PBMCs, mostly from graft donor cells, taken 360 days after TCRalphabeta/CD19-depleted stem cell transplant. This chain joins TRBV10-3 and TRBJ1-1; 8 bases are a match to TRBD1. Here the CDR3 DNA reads TGTGCCATCAGCGAGACTCAGGGGGCAGGAGCTTTCTTT. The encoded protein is CAISETQGAGAFF.